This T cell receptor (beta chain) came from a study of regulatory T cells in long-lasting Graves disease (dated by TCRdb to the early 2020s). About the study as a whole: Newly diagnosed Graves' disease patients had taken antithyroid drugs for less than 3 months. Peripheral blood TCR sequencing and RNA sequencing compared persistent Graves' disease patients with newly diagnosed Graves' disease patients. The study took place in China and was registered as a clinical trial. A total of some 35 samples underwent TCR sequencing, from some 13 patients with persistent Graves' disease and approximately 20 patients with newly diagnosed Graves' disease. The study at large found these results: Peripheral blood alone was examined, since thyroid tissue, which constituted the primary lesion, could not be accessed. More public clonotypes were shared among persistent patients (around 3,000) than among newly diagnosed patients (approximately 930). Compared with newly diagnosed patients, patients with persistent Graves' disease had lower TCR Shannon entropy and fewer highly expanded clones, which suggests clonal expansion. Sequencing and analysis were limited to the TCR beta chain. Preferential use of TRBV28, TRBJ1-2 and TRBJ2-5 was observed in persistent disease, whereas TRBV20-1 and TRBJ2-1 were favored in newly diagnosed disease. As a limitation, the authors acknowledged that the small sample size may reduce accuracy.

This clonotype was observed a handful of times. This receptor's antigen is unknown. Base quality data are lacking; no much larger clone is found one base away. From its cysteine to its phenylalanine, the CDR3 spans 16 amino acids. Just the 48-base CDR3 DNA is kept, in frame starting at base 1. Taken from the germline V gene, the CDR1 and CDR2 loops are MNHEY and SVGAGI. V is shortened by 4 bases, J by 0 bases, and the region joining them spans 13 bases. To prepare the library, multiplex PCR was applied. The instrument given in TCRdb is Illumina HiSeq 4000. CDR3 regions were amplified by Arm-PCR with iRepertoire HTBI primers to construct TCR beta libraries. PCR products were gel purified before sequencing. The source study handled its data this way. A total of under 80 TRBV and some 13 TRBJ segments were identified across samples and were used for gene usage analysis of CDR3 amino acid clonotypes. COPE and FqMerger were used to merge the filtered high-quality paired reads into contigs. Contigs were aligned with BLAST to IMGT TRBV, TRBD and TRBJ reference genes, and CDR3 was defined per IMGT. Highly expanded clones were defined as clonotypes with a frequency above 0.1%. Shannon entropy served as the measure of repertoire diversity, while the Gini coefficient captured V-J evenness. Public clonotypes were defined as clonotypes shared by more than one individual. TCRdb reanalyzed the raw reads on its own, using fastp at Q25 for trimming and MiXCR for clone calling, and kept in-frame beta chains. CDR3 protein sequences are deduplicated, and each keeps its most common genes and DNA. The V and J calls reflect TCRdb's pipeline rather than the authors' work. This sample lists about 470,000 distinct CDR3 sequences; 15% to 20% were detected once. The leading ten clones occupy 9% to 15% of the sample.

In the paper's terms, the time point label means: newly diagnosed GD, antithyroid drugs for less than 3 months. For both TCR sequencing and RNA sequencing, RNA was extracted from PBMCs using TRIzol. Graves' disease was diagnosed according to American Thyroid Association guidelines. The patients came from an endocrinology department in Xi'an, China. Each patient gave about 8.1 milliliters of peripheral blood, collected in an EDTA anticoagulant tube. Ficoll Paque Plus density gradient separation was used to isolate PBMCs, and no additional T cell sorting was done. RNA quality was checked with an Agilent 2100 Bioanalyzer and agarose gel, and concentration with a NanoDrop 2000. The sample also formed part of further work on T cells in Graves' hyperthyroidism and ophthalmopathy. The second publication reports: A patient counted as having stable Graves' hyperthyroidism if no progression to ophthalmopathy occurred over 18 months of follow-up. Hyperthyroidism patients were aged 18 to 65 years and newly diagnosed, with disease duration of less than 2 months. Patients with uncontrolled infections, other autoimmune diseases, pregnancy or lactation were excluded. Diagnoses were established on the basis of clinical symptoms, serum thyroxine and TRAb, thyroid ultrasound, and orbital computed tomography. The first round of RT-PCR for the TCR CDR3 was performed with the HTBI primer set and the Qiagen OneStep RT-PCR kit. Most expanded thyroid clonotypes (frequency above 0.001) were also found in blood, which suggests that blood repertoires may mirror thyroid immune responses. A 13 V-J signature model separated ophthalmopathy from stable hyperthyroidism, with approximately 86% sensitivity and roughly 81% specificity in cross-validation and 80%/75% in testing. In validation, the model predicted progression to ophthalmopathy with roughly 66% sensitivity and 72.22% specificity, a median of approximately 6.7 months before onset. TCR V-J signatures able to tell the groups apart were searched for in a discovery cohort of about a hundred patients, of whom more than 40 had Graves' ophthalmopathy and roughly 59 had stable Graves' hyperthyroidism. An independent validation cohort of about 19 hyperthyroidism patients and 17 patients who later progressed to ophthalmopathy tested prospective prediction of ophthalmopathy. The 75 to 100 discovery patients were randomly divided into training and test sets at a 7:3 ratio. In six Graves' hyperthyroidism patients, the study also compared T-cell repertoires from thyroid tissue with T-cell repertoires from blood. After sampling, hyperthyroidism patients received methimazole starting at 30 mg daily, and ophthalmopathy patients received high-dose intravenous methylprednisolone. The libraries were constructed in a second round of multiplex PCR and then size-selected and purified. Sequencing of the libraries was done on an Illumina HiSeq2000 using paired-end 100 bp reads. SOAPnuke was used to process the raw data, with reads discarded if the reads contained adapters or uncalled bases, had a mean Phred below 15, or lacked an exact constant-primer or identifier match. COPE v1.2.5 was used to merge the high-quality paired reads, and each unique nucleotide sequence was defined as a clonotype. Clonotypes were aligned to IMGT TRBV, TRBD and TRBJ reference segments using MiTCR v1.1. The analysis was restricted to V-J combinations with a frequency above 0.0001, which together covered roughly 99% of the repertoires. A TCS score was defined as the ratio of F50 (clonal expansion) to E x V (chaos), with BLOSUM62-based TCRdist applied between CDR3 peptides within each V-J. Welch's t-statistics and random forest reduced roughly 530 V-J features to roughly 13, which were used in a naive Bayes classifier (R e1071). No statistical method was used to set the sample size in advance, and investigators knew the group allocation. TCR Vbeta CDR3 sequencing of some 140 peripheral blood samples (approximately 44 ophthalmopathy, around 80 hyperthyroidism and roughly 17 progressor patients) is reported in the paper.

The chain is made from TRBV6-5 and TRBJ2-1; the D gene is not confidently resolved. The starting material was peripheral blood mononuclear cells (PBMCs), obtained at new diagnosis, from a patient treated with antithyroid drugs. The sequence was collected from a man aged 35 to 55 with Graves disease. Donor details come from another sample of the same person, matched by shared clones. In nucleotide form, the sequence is TGTGCCAGCAGTTCCTCCGGACCGAGCTCCTACAATGAGCAGTTCTTC. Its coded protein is CASSSSGPSSYNEQFF.